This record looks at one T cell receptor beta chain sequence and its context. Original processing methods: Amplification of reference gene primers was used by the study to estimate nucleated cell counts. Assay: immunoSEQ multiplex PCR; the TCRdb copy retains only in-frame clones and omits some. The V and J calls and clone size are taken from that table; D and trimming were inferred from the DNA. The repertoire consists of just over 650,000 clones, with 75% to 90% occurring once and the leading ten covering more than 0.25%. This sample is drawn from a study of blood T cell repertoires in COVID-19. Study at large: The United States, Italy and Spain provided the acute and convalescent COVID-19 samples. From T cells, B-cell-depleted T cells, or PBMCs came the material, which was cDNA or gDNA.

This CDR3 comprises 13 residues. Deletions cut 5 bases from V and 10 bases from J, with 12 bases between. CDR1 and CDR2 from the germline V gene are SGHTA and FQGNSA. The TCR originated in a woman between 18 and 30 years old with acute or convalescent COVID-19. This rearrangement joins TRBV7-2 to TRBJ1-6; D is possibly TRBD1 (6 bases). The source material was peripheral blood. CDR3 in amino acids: CASSPRTVSPLHF. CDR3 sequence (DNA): TGTGCCAGCAGCCCAAGGACAGTATCACCCCTCCACTTT.